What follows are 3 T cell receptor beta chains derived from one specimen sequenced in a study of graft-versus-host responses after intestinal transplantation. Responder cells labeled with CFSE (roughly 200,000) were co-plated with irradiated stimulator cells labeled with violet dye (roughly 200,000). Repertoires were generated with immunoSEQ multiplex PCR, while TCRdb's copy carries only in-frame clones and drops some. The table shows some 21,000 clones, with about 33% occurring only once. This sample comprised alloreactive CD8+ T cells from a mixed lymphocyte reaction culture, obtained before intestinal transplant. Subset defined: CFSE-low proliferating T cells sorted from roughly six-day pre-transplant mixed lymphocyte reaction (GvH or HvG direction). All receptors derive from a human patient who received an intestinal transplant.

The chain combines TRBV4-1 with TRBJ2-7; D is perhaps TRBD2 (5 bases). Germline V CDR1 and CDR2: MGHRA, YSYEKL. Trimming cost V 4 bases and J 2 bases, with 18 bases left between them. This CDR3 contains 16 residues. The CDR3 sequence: CASSRLPRALAYEQYF. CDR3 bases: TGCGCCAGCAGCCGGCTTCCGAGGGCCCTCGCCTACGAGCAGTACTTC.

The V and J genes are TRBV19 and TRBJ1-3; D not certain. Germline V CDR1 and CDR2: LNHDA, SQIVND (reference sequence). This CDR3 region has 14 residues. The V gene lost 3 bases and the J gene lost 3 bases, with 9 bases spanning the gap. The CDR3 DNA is TGTGCCAGTAGTATCTTCAGTTTTGGAAACACCATATATTTT. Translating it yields CASSIFSFGNTIYF.

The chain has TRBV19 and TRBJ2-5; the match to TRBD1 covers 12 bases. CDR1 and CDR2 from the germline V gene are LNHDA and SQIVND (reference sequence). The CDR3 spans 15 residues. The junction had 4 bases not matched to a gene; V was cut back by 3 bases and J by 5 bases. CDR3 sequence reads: CASSMGQGAEETQYF. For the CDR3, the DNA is TGTGCCAGTAGTATGGGACAGGGGGCCGAGGAGACCCAGTACTTC.